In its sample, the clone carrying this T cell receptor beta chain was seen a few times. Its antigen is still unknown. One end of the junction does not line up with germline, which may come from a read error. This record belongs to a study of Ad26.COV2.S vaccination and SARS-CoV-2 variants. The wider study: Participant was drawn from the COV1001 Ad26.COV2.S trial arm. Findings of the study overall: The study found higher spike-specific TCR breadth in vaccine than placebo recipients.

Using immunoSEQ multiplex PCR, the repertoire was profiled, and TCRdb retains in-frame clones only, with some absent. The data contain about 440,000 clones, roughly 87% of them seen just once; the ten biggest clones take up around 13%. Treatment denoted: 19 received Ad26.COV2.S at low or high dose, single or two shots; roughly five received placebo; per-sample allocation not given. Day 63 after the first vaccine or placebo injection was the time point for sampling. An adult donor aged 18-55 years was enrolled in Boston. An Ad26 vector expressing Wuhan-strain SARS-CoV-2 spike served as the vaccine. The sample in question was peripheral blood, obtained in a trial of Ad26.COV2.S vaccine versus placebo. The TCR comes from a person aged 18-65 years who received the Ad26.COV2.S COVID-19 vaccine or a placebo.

For the CDR3, the DNA is TGTGCCAGCAGTGAAGCGACCGGGACAGGGTTCTTC. Amino acids: CASSEATGTGFF. The genes are TRBV2 and TRBJ1-2; 9 bases are shared with TRBD1. The CDR3 contains 12 residues. CDR1 and CDR2 from the germline V gene are SNHLY and FYNNEI.